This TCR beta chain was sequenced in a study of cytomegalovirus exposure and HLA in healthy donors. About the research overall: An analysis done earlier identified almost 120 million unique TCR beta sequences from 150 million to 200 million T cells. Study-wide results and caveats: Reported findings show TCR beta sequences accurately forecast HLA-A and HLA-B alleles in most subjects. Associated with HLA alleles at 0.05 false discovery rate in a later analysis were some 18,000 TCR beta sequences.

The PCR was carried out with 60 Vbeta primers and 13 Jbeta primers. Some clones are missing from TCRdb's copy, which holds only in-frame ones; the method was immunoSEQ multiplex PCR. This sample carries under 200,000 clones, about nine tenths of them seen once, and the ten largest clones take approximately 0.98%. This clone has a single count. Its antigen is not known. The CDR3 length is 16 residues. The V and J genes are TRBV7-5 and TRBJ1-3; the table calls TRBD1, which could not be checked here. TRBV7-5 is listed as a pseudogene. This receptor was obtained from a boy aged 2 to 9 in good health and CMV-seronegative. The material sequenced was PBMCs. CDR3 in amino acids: CARSSWTGSSGNTIYF. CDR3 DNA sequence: TGTGCCAGAAGCTCGTGGACAGGGAGCTCTGGAAACACCATATATTTT.